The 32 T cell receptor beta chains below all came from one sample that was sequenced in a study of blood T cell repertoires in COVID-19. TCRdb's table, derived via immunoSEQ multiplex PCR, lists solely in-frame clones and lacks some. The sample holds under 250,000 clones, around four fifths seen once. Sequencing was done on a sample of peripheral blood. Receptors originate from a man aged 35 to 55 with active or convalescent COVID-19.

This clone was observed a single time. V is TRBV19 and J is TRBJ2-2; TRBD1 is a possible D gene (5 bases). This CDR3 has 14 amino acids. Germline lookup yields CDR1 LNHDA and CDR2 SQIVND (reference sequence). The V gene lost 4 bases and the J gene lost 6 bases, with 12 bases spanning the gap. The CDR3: CASSSDRTSGELFF. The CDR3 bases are TGTGCCAGTAGTAGCGACAGAACCTCCGGGGAGCTGTTTTTT.

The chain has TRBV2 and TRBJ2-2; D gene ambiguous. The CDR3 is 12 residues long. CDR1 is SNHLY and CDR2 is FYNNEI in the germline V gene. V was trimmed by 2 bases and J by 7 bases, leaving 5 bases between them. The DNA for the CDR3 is TGTGCCAGCAGTGAATCTGTCGGGGAGCTGTTTTTT. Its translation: CASSESVGELFF.

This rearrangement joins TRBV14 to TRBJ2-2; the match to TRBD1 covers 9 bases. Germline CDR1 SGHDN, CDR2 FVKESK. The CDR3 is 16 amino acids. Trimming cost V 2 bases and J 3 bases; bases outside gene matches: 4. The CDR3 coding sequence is TGTGCCAGCAGCCAATTTGGGACAGGGTACACCGGGGAGCTGTTTTTT. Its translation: CASSQFGTGYTGELFF.

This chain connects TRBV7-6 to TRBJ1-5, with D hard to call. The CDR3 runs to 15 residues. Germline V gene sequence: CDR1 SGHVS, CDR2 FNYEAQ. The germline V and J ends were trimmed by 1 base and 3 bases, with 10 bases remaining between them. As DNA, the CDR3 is TGTGCCAGCAGCTTAGGCCCAGAACCCAATCAGCCCCAGCATTTT. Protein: CASSLGPEPNQPQHF.

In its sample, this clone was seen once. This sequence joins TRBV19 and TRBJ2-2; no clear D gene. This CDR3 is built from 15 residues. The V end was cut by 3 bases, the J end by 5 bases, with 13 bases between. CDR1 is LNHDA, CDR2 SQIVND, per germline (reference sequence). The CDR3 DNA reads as TGTGCCAGTAGTATCTCTGGCGGAATGACCGGGGAGCTGTTTTTT. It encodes CASSISGGMTGELFF.

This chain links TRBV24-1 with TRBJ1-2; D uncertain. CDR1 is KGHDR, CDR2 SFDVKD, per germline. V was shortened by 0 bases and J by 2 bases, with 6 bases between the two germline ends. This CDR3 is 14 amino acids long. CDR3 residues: CATSDLTANYGYTF. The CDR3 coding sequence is TGTGCCACCAGTGATTTGACAGCCAACTATGGCTACACCTTC.

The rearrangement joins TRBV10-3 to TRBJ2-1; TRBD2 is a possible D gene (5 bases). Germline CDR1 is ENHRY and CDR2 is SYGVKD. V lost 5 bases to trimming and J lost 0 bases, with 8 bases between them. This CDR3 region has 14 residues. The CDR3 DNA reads TGTGCCATCAGTCGAGCGGACTCCTACAATGAGCAGTTCTTC. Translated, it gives CAISRADSYNEQFF.

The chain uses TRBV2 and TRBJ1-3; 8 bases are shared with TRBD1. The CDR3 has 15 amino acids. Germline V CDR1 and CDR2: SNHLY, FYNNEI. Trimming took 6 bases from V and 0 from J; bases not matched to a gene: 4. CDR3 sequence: CASRHRGSSGNTIYF. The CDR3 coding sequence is TGTGCCAGCAGGCACAGGGGGTCCTCTGGAAACACCATATATTTT. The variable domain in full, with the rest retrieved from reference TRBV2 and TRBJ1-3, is EPEVTQTPSHQVTQMGQEVILRCVPISNHLYFYWYRQILGQKVEFLVSFYNNEISEKSEIFDDQFSVERPDGSNFTLKIRSTKLEDSAMYFCASRHRGSSGNTIYFGEGSWLTVV.

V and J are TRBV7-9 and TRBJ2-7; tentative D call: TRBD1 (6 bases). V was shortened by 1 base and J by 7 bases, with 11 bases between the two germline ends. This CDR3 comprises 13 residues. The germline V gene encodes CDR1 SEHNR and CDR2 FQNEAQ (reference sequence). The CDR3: CASSLDTGWEQYF. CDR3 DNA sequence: TGTGCCAGCAGCTTAGATACAGGGTGGGAGCAGTACTTC.

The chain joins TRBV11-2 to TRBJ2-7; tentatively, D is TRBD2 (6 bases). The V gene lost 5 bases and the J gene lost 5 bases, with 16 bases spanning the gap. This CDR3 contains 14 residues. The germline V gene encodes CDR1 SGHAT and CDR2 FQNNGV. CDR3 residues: CASSRQLANHEQYF. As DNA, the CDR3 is TGTGCCAGCAGCCGCCAACTAGCTAACCACGAGCAGTACTTC.

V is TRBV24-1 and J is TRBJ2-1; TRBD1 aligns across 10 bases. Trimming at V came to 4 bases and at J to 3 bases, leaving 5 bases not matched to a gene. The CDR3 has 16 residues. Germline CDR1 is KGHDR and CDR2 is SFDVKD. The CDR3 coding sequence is TGTGCCACCAGTGACTCGGACAGGGGGTACTACAATGAGCAGTTCTTC. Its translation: CATSDSDRGYYNEQFF.

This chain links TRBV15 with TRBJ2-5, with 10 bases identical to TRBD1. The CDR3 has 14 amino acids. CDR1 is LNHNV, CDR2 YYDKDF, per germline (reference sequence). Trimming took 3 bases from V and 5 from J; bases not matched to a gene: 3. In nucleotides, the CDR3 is TGTGCCACCAGCAGTGACAGGGGGCCGGAGACCCAGTACTTC. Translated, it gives CATSSDRGPETQYF.

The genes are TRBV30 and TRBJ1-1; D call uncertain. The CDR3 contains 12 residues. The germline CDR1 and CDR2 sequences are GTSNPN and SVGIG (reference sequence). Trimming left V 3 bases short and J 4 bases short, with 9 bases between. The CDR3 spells CAWSAGSTEAFF. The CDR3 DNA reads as TGTGCCTGGAGCGCGGGAAGCACTGAAGCTTTCTTT.

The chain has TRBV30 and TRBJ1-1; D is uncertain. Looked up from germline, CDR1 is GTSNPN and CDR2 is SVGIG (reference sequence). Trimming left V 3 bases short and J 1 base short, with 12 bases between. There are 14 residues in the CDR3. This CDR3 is CAWRTLPTNTEAFF. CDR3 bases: TGTGCCTGGAGGACACTTCCTACGAACACTGAAGCTTTCTTT.

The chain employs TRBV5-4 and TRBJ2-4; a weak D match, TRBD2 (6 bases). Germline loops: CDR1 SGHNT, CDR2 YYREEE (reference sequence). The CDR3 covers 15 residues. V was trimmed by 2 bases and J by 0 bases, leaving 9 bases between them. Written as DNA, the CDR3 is TGTGCCAGCAGCTTAGGCGGGGCAGCCAAAAACATTCAGTACTTC. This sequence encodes CASSLGGAAKNIQYF.

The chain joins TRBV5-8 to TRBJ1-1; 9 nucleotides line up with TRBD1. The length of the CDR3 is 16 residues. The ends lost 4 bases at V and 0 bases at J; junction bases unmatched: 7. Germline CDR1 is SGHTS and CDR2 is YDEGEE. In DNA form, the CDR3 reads TGTGCCAGCAGCCTGGACAGGGGTTTGGTGAACACTGAAGCTTTCTTT. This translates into CASSLDRGLVNTEAFF.

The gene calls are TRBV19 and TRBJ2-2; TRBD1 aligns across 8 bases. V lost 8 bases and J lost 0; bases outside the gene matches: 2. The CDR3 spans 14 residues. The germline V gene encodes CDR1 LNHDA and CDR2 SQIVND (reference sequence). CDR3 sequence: CASQDRANTGELFF. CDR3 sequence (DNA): TGTGCCAGTCAGGACAGGGCGAACACCGGGGAGCTGTTTTTT.

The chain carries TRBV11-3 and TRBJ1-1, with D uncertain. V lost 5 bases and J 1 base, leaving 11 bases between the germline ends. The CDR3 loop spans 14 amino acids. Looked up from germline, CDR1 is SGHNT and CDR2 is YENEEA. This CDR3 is CASSPQAGNTEAFF. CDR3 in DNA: TGTGCCAGCAGCCCCCAGGCGGGGAACACTGAAGCTTTCTTT.

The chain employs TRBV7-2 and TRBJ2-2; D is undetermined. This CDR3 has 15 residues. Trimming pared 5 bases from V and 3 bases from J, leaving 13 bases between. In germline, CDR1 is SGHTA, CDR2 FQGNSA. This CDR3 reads CASSPLLSDTGELFF. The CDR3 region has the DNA TGTGCCAGCAGCCCCCTTCTTTCGGACACCGGGGAGCTGTTTTTT.

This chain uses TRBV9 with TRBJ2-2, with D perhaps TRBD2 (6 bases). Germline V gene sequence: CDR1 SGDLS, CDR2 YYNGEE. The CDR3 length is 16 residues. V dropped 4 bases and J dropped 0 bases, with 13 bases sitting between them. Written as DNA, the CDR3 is TGTGCCAGCAGCTCTGGGACTTCTGCGAACACCGGGGAGCTGTTTTTT. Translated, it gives CASSSGTSANTGELFF.

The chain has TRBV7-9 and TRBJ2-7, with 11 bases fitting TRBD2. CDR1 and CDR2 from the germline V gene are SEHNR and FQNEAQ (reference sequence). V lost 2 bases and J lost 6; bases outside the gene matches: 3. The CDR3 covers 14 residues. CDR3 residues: CASSLTTSGGEQYF. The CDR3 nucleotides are TGTGCCAGCAGCTTAACAACTAGCGGGGGCGAGCAGTACTTC.

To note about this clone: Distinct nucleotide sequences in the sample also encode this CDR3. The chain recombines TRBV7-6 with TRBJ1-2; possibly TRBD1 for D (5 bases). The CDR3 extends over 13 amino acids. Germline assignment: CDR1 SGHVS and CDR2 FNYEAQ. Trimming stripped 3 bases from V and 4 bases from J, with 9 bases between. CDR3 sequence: CASSFSTGYGYTF. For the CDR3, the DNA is TGTGCCAGCAGCTTCAGCACAGGCTATGGCTACACCTTC.

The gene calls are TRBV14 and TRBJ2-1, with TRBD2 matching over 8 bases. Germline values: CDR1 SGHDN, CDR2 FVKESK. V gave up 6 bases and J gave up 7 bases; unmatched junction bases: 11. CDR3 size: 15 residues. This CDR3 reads CASRSSSGTWNEQFF. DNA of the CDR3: TGTGCCAGCAGGTCGAGTAGCGGGACTTGGAATGAGCAGTTCTTC.

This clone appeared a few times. This chain's CDR3 is CASSLDTQGNYGYTF. As DNA, the CDR3 is TGTGCCAGCAGCTTAGACACACAGGGAAACTATGGCTACACCTTC. This chain uses TRBV7-8 with TRBJ1-2; D possibly corresponds to TRBD1 (6 bases). Germline V gene data show CDR1 as SGHVS and CDR2 as FQNEAQ. V was shortened by 1 base and J by 2 bases, with 11 bases between the two germline ends. This CDR3 has 15 residues.

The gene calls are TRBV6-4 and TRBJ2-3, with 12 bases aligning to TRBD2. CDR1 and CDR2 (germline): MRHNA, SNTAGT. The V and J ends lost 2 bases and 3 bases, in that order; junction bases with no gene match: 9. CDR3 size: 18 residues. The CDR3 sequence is CASSDTPSGGGGTDTQYF. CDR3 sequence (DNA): TGTGCCAGCAGTGACACCCCTAGCGGGGGGGGAGGTACAGATACGCAGTATTTT.

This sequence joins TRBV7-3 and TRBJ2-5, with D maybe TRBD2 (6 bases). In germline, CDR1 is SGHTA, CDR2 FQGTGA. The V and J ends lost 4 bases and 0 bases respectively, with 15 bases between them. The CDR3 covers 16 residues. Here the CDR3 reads CASSSTLAKYQETQYF. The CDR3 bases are TGTGCCAGCAGCTCCACCCTAGCGAAGTACCAAGAGACCCAGTACTTC.

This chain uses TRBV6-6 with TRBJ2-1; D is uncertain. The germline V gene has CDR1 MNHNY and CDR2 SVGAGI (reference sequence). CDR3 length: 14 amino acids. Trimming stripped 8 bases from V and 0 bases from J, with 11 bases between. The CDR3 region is CASGPPSSYNEQFF. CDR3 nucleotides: TGTGCCAGCGGCCCGCCCAGCTCCTACAATGAGCAGTTCTTC.

CDR3 sequence: CASSQERAGTEAFF. The CDR3 bases are TGCGCCAGCAGCCAAGAGAGGGCAGGCACTGAAGCTTTCTTT. This chain links TRBV4-3 with TRBJ1-1; no firm D call. V was cut by 0 bases and J by 4 bases, with 9 bases left in between. Germline CDR1 and CDR2: LGHNA and YSLEER. This CDR3 is built from 14 residues.

CDR3 DNA sequence: TGTGCCAGCAGTTATGGGGGGTTCTACGAGCAGTACTTC. Translation gives CASSYGGFYEQYF. The chain has TRBV28 and TRBJ2-7, with D tentatively TRBD2 (6 bases). Germline V gene data show CDR1 as MDHEN and CDR2 as SYDVKM. V lost 4 bases and J 3 bases, leaving 10 bases between the germline ends. The CDR3 contains 13 residues.

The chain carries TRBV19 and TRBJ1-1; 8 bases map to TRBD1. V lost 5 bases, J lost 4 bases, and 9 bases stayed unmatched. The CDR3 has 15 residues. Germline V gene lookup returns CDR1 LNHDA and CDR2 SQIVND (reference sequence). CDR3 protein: CASSSRTGIGTEAFF. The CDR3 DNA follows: TGTGCCAGTAGTTCTCGGACAGGGATTGGCACTGAAGCTTTCTTT.

CDR3 nucleotides: TGTGCCAGCAGCTTGGTTCCCCAGGCCGGGGAGCTGTTTTTT. It is translated as CASSLVPQAGELFF. J is TRBJ2-2 and V is TRBV7-2; no reliable D call. Germline-derived CDR1 and CDR2 are SGHTA and FQGNSA. Deletions cut 3 bases from V and 6 bases from J, with 11 bases between. This CDR3 contains 14 residues.

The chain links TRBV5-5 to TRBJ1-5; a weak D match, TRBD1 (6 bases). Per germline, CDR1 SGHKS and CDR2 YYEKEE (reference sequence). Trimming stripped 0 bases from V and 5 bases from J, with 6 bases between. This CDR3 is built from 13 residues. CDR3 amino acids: CASSLAGDQPQHF. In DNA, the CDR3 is TGTGCCAGCAGCTTGGCAGGGGATCAGCCCCAGCATTTT.